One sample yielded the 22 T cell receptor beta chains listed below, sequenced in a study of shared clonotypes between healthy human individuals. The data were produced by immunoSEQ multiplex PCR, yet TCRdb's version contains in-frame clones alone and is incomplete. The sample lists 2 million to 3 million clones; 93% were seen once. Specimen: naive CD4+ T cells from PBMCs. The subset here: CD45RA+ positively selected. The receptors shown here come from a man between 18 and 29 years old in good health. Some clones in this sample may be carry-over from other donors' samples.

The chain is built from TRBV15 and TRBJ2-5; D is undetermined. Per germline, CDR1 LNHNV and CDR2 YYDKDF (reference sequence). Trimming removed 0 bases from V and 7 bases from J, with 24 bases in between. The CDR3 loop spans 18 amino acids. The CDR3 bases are TGTGCCACCAGCAGAGAGCAAGGAAGACTGCAACCCTTTACGACCCAGTACTTC. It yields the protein CATSREQGRLQPFTTQYF.

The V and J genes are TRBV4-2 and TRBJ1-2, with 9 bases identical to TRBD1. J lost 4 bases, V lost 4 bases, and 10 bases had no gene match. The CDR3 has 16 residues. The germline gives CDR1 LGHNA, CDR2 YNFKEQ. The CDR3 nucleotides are TGTGCCAGCAGCCCGACGGGGACAGGGACCTCCTATGGCTACACCTTC. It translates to CASSPTGTGTSYGYTF.

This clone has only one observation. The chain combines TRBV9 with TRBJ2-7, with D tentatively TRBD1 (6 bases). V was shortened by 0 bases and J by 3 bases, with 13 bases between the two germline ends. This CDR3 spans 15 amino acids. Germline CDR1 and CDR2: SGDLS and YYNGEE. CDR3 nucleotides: TGTGCCAGCAGCGTAGAGGCAGGGGCTGTCTACGAGCAGTACTTC. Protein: CASSVEAGAVYEQYF.

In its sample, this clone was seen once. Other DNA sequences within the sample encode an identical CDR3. DNA for the CDR3: TGTGCCTGGAGGGATACAGATACGCAGTATTTT. This encodes CAWRDTDTQYF. The chain uses TRBV30 and TRBJ2-3, with D hard to call. Trimming removed 3 bases from V and 3 bases from J, with 4 bases in between. The CDR3 totals 11 residues. The germline gives CDR1 GTSNPN, CDR2 SVGIG (reference sequence).

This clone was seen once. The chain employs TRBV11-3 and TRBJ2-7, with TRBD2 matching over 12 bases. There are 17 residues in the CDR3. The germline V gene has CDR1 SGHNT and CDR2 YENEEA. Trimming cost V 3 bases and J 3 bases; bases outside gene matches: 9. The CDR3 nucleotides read TGTGCCAGCAGCTTGGGGGGGCTAGCGGGAGGGAACTACGAGCAGTACTTC. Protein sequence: CASSLGGLAGGNYEQYF.

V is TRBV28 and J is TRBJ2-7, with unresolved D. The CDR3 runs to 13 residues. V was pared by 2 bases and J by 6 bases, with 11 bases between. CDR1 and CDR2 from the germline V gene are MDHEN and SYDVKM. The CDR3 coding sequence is TGTGCCAGCAGTTTAACCGGTCTCCCCGAGCAGTACTTC. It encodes CASSLTGLPEQYF.

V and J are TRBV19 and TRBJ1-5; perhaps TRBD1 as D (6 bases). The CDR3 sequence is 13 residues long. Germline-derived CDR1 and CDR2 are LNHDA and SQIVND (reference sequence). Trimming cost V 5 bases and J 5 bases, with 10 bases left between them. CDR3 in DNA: TGTGCCAGTAGTCCACACAGGGATCAGCCCCAGCATTTT. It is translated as CASSPHRDQPQHF.

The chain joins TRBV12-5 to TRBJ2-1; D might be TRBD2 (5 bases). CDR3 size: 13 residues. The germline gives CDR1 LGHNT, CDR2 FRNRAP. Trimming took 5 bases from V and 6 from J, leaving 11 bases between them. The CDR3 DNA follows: TGTGCTAGTGGTGACGCGGGTCGCAATGAGCAGTTCTTC. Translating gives CASGDAGRNEQFF.

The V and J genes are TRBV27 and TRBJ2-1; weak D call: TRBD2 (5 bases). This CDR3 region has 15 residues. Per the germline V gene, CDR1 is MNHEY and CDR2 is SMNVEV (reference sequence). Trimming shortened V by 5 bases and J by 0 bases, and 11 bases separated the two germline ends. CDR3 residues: CASSPLGSSYNEQFF. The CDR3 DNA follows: TGTGCCAGCAGTCCTCTGGGGAGCTCCTACAATGAGCAGTTCTTC.

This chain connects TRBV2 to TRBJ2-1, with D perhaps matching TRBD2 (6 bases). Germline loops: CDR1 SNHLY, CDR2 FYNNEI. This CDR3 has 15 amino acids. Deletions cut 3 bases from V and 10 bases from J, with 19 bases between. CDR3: CASSDPTVGAGEQFF. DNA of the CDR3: TGTGCCAGCAGTGACCCCACCGTGGGAGCGGGCGAGCAGTTCTTC.

CDR3 sequence: CASTGRGSPGASPLHF. CDR3 DNA sequence: TGTGCCAGCACCGGAAGGGGGAGCCCAGGGGCTTCACCCCTCCACTTT. This chain connects TRBV27 to TRBJ1-6; a possible D gene is TRBD1 (6 bases). Between the trimmed V and J ends, which lost 7 bases and 9 bases, there was a span of 22 bases. The CDR3 has 16 amino acids. Germline loops: CDR1 MNHEY, CDR2 SMNVEV (reference sequence).

This CDR3 reads CASSTTRTGALYEQYF. For the CDR3, the DNA is TGTGCCAGCAGTACGACCCGGACAGGGGCGCTCTACGAGCAGTACTTC. This chain connects TRBV28 to TRBJ2-7; 9 bases are a match to TRBD1. Germline V gene lookup returns CDR1 MDHEN and CDR2 SYDVKM. The CDR3 consists of 16 residues. J lost 3 bases, V lost 5 bases, and 11 bases had no gene match.

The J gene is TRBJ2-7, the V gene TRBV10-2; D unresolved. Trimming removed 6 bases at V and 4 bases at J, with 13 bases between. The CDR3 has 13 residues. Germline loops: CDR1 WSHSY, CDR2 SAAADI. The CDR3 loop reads CASRTASIYEQYF. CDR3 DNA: TGCGCCAGCAGGACCGCTAGTATTTACGAGCAGTACTTC.

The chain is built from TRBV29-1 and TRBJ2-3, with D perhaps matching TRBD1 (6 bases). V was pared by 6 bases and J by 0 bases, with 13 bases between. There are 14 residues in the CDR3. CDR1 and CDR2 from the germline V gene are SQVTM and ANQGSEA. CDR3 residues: CSVSRDKSTDTQYF. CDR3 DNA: TGCAGCGTCTCCCGGGACAAGAGCACAGATACGCAGTATTTT.

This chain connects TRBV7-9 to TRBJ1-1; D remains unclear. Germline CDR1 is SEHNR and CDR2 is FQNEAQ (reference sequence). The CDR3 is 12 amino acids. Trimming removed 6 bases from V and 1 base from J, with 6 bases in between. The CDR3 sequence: CASRARNTEAFF. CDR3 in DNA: TGTGCCAGCAGAGCGAGGAACACTGAAGCTTTCTTT.

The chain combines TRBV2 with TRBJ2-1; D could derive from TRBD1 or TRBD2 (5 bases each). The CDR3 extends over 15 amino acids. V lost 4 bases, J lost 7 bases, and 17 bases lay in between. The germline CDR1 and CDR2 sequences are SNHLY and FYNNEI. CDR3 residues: CASSARGGQGNEQFF. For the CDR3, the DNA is TGTGCCAGCAGTGCCCGTGGGGGTCAAGGAAATGAGCAGTTCTTC. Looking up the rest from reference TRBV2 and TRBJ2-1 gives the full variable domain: EPEVTQTPSHQVTQMGQEVILRCVPISNHLYFYWYRQILGQKVEFLVSFYNNEISEKSEIFDDQFSVERPDGSNFTLKIRSTKLEDSAMYFCASSARGGQGNEQFFGPGTRLTVL.

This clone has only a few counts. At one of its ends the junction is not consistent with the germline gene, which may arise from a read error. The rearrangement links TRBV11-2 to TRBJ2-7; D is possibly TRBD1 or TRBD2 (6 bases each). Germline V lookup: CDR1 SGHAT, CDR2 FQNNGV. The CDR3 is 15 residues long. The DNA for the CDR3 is TGTGCCAGCAGCAAAGGGCGTCCACAGGGCTCGGTAGCGGACTTC. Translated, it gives CASSKGRPQGSVADF.

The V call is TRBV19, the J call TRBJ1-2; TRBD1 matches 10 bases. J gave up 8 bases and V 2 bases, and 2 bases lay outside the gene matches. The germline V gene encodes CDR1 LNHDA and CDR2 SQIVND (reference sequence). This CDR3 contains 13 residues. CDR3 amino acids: CASSIRDRGGYTF. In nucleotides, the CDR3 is TGTGCCAGTAGTATACGGGACAGGGGAGGCTACACCTTC.

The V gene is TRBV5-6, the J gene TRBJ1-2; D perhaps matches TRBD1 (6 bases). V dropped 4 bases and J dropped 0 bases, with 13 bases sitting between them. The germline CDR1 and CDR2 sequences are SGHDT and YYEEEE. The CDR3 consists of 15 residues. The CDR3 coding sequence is TGTGCCAGCAGCGGGGGACAAGGGGCTAACTATGGCTACACCTTC. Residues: CASSGGQGANYGYTF. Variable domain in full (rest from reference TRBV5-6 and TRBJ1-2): DAGVTQSPTHLIKTRGQQVTLRCSPKSGHDTVSWYQQALGQGPQFIFQYYEEEERQRGNFPDRFSGHQFPNYSSELNVNALLLGDSALYLCASSGGQGANYGYTFGSGTRLTVV.

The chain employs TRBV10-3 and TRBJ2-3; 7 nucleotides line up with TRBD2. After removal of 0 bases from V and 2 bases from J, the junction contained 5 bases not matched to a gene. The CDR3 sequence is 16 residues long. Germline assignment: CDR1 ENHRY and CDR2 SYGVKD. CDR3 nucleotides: TGTGCCATCAGTGAGTCTCCCGGGACTAACACAGATACGCAGTATTTT. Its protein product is CAISESPGTNTDTQYF.

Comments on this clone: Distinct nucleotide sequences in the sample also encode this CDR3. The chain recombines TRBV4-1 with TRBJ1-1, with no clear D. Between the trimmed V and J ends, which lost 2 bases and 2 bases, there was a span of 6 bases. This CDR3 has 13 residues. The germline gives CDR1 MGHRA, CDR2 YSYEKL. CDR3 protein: CASSQPGNTEAFF. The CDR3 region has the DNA TGCGCCAGCAGCCAACCGGGAAACACTGAAGCTTTCTTT.

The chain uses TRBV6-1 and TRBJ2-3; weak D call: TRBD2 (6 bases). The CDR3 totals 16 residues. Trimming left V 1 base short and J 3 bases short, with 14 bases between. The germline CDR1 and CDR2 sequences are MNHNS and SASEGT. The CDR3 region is CASSEERRRGTDTQYF. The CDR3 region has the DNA TGTGCCAGCAGTGAAGAGCGGAGGCGGGGAACAGATACGCAGTATTTT.